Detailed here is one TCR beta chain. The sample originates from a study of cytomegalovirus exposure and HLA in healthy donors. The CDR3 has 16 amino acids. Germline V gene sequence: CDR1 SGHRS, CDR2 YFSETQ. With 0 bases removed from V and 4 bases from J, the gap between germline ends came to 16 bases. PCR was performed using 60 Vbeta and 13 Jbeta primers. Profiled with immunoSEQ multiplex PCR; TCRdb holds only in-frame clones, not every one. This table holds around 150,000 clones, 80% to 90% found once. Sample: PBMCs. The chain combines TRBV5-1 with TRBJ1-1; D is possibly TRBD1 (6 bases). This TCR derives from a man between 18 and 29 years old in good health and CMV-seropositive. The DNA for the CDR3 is TGCGCCAGCAGCTTGGACCCAACAGGGTCGGGCACTGAAGCTTTCTTT. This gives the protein CASSLDPTGSGTEAFF. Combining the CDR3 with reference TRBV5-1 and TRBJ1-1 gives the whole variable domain KAGVTQTPRYLIKTRGQQVTLSCSPISGHRSVSWYQQTPGQGLQFLFEYFSETQRNKGNFPGRFSGRQFSNSRSEMNVSTLELGDSALYLCASSLDPTGSGTEAFFGQGTRLTVV.